This TCR beta chain was sequenced for a study of vaccination and CD4 T cells after COVID-19 (dated by TCRdb to between 2021 and 2022). Regarding the study in general: SARS-CoV-2 positivity had been established in the convalescent patients by nasal swab PCR, and mild disease was recorded in several of these patients and severe disease in one. The convalescent cohort comprised six males and four females, including two Hispanic individuals, seven Caucasians, two Asians and one multiracial person. Two doses of either the Pfizer-BioNTech BNT162b2 vaccine (n=8) or the Moderna mRNA-1273 vaccine (n=2) were administered to participants. Post-COVID blood samples were collected from convalescent patients a median of approximately 93 days after diagnosis, with a range of about 30 to 161 days. Post-vaccine blood samples were obtained a median of about 70 days after the second vaccine dose, with a range of about 12 to 241 days. Overlapping spike peptide pools from SARS-CoV-2 and from the common cold coronaviruses HCoV-NL63, HCoV-OC43 and HCoV-229E were used as culture stimuli. As controls, cultures received a CEFX viral epitope pool (the positive control), an HIV-1 Nef peptide pool (the negative control), or no peptide at all. The spike-specific CD4+ TCR repertoire was compared before and after mRNA vaccination in over 9 COVID-19 convalescent patients and a handful of infection-naive healthy vaccine recipients.

Study-wide conclusions, independent of this receptor: An increase in the median number of SARS-CoV-2-reactive clonotypes from approximately 23 after infection to some 38 after vaccination was observed, but the change was not found to be significant. In convalescent patients, a median roughly 85% of post-vaccine SARS-CoV-2-reactive clones were detected only after vaccination, suggesting vaccine-specific priming. Only a relatively small number of convalescent patients were included in the study, and early timepoints following natural infection were not analyzed. Of the vaccine-specific clones found in convalescent patients, nearly all (304 of 307) were mono-reactive for SARS-CoV-2 spike instead of being cross-reactive with common cold coronaviruses.

Reading from cysteine to phenylalanine, the CDR3 counts 18 amino acids. The sequence is cut down to CDR3 DNA, 54 bases in frame from base 1. As encoded in the germline V gene (reference sequence), CDR1 is LNHDA while CDR2 is SQIVND. Trimming takes 4 bases off V and 0 bases off J; junction bases not matched to a gene: 9. Library preparation was by PCR. At the Johns Hopkins FTIC core, DNA from the cultured CD4+ T cells underwent TCR sequencing with the Oncomine TCR Beta short-read assay. The QIAamp micro DNA kit was used to extract genomic DNA from the cultured CD4+ T cells. Oncomine TCR Beta libraries made from cultured CD4+ T cells were pooled using unique dual indexes and sequenced on an Illumina iSeq 100. The published analysis was carried out like this. Non-productive sequences were removed, and CDR3s that did not start with C, did not end with F or W, or were shorter than 7 amino acids were discarded. Antigen-specific clonotypes were identified with the MANAFEST web application by comparing peptide-stimulated wells with reference and other culture wells. To be called positive, a clone needed an FDR below 0.05, an odds ratio above 5, and a productive frequency above 0.1% in at least two of three replicate wells. Cross-reactive clonotypes were defined as significantly expanded in both SARS-CoV-2 spike wells and at least one common cold coronavirus spike condition. Using R version 3.6.1, CDR3 homology was evaluated through Levenshtein distances (stringdist) along with unrooted phylogenetic trees (ape). TCRdb cleaned the public reads at Q25 with fastp, built clones with MiXCR and kept in-frame beta chains. Merged by CDR3 protein, the rows form single entries marked with the most common genes and DNA. TCRdb's processing, not the authors' own work, is the source of the V and J calls. Across this sample there are about 15,000 distinct CDR3 sequences, with 60% seen only once. Over 11% of the sample rests with the top ten.

Details on this clonotype: Its antigen is currently not known. Base-call qualities are not available, and no considerably larger clone is one nucleotide away.

The treatment or condition tag for this specimen amounts to: approximately nine-day PBMC culture with coronavirus spike peptide pools or control peptides (ViraFEST assay). The ViraFEST assay was used in the study, in which antigen-specific T cells were expanded with peptide pools and expanded clonotypes were subsequently identified by TCR sequencing. The convalescent patients' positive SARS-CoV-2 PCR tests were from March to December 2020, which was before the Alpha, Beta and Delta variants emerged in the United States. PBMCs were cultured at approximately 2 million per well in IMDM supplemented with around 5.5% human AB serum and roughly 10 IU/ml IL-2, with about 10 ug/ml peptide pools added. Half of the culture medium was replaced with fresh IL-2-containing medium on days 3 and 7. After about 10 days of culture, CD4+ T cells were isolated by negative selection using the EasySep CD4+ T cell isolation kit. PBMCs were separated from whole blood using Ficoll-Paque Plus gradient centrifugation and then either used fresh or cryopreserved at -140C. Culture conditions were generally each tested in triplicate wells.

The chain is encoded by TRBV19 joined to TRBJ2-3; 11 bases in between match TRBD2. This sequence originates from a human donor who had recovered from COVID-19. Sequenced: CD4+ T cells from blood, cultured in vitro. The nucleotides read TGTGCCAGTAGTACACGCCTGCTAGCGGGAGGCAGCACAGATACGCAGTATTTT. Translated, this gives CASSTRLLAGGSTDTQYF.